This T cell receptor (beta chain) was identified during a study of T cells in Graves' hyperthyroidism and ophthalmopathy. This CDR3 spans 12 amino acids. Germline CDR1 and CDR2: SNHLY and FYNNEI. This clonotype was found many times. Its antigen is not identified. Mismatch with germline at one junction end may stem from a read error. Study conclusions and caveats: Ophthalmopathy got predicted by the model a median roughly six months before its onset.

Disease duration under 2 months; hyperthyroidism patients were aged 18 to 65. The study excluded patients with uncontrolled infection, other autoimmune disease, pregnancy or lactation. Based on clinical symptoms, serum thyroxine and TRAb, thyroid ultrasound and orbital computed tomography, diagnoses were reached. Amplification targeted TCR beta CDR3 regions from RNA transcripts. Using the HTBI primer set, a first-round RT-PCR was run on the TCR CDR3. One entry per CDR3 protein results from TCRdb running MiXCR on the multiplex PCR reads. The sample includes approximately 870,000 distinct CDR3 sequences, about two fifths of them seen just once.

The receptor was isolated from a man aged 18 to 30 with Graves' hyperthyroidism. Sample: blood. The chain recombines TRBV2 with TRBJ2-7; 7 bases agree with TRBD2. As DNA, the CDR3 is TGTGCCAGTAGTGAGGGAGGGTACGAGCAGTACTTC. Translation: CASSEGGYEQYF.